What follows describes a single T cell receptor (beta chain). Its antigen specificity is not known. Base qualities are missing; no much larger clone stands one base away. The data originate from a study of spatial heterogeneity in lung cancer (dated 2019 in TCRdb). Study-wide context: Beta-chain transcripts were consistently detected in greater numbers than alpha-chain transcripts, which likely reflects a higher abundance of beta-chain transcripts. In the raw uncorrected reads, each unique combination of TCR and UMI appeared on average more than ten times. In non-small cell lung cancer, the study made a quantitative comparison of TCR alpha and beta repertoires among multiple tumor regions, matched nontumor lung and blood. Nonsynonymous mutation counts, determined by whole-exome sequencing of tumor tissue, were related to features of the TCR repertoire. Both alpha and beta chains were TCR-sequenced in samples taken at surgery, namely 220 tumor regions, around 61 matched nontumor lung samples and around 53 PBMC samples. The study at large found these results: Ubiquitous expanded tumor TCRs were detected in blood more often at tumor resection than at routine follow-up. Additional single-cell paired TCR alpha and beta sequencing was considered necessary to confirm, at a functional level, the hypothesis that regional TCRs recognize regional mutations.

Based on the germline V gene (reference sequence), the CDR1 and CDR2 sequences are DFQATT and SNEGSKA. Including cysteine and phenylalanine, the CDR3 has 13 amino acids. The CDR3 DNA has 39 bases and is translated from base 1. The V and J ends are trimmed by 2 bases and 6 bases, leaving 13 bases between them. Sample time point, as interpreted from the label and publication: sample taken at primary tumor resection. The donors were about 65 patients from the lung TRACERx cohort who had early-stage, untreated non-small cell lung cancer. For TCR sequencing, whole RNA was extracted from tumor and nontumor lung tissue, or from cryopreserved PBMC samples, and no cell sorting was done. Only patients for whom sufficient RNA was available from at least two tumor regions were selected for TCR sequencing. The library was obtained by 5' RACE. Sequencing used a NextSeq 500. To allow correction of PCR and sequencing errors, the TCR library protocol tagged every TCR cDNA molecule with a unique molecular identifier. Under the source paper's analysis protocol: Decombinator tools were used for TCR identification, UMI-based error correction and CDR3 extraction. TCRs above a frequency of 2 per 1,000, corresponding to the top 1% of the tumor frequency distribution, were defined as expanded. Renyi diversity was computed with the R vegan package after each repertoire had been subsampled 100 times to 5,000 TCRs. CDR3 similarity networks were constructed using string-kernel similarity of amino acid triplets, with links drawn between CDR3s whose pairwise similarity was above 0.82. In TCRdb, the public reads were trimmed at Q25 with fastp and aligned with MiXCR, with productive beta chains retained. Each CDR3 protein appears once, grouped with its most common genes and DNA. These V and J calls are TCRdb output, not the study's own analysis. For this sample the table gives some 39,000 distinct CDR3 sequences, of which about 6.5% were detected only once. In total, the top ten clones hold around 43% of the sample.

This specimen consisted of PBMCs, obtained at surgery. The chain is encoded by TRBV20-1 joined to TRBJ1-2, and TRBD1 may be the D gene, going by 5 matching bases. This receptor was taken from a female donor with early-stage non-small cell lung cancer. The nucleotide sequence is TGCAGTGCTAGAAGCCGGGGCCGGAATGGCTACACCTTC. Translated, it reads CSARSRGRNGYTF.